The 11 T cell receptor beta chains reported below all come from one sample, sequenced in a study of OX40 agonist ivuxolimab in advanced cancers. Sequencing used immunoSEQ multiplex PCR; TCRdb keeps in-frame clones, though not all of them. The top ten clones hold about 0.95% of a sample with some 70,000 clones, under 95% of them seen once. The sequenced sample was CD4+ or CD8+ T cells sorted from blood, obtained in a trial of the OX40 agonist ivuxolimab. Source of these receptors: an adult with an advanced solid tumor such as melanoma, head and neck, liver or kidney cancer.

The sample holds one count of this clone. The chain has TRBV19 and TRBJ1-4, with no clear D. Trimming took 4 bases from V and 5 from J, leaving 8 bases between them. The CDR3 is made up of 13 amino acids. Germline V gene sequence: CDR1 LNHDA, CDR2 SQIVND (reference sequence). As DNA, the CDR3 is TGTGCCAGTAGTAGGGCAGAGAATGAAAAACTGTTTTTT. This gives the protein CASSRAENEKLFF.

The J gene is TRBJ1-3, the V gene TRBV2; tentatively, D is TRBD1 (5 bases). Trimming took 3 bases from V and 7 from J, leaving 13 bases between them. This CDR3 is 14 amino acids long. From germline, CDR1 is SNHLY and CDR2 FYNNEI. CDR3 nucleotide sequence: TGTGCCAGCAGTGACGGGGGGAGTAGGAACACCATATATTTT. As protein: CASSDGGSRNTIYF.

The CDR3: CSARQGSDYGYTF. Written as DNA, the CDR3 is TGCAGCGCAAGACAGGGAAGTGACTATGGCTACACCTTC. The chain uses TRBV29-1 and TRBJ1-2, with TRBD1 matching 7 bases. Unmatched junction bases numbered 8, after V lost 7 bases and J lost 3 bases. The length of the CDR3 is 13 residues. Germline V gives CDR1 SQVTM, CDR2 ANQGSEA.

The chain recombines TRBV12-5 with TRBJ2-5, with a tentative D call TRBD1 (6 bases). Germline values: CDR1 LGHNT, CDR2 FRNRAP. The V gene lost 1 base and the J gene lost 1 base, with 10 bases spanning the gap. The CDR3 covers 15 residues. As DNA, the CDR3 is TGTGCTAGTGGTTTGGGGGTAGGGGGCCAAGAGACCCAGTACTTC. Amino acid sequence: CASGLGVGGQETQYF.

The chain couples TRBV5-1 to TRBJ2-5; no definite D call. This CDR3 has 14 residues. V was cut by 0 bases and J by 3 bases, with 9 bases left in between. CDR1 and CDR2 (germline): SGHRS, YFSETQ. CDR3: CASSLAIGKETQYF. CDR3 bases: TGCGCCAGCAGCTTGGCCATAGGAAAAGAGACCCAGTACTTC.

The genes are TRBV19 and TRBJ1-6; D is perhaps TRBD1 (5 bases). The CDR3 contains 16 residues. V lost 5 bases to trimming and J lost 5 bases, with 16 bases between them. The V gene's germline CDR1 is LNHDA and CDR2 SQIVND (reference sequence). In nucleotides, the CDR3 is TGTGCCAGTAGTGGGGCCGATTTGGGGGATAATTCACCCCTCCACTTT. This sequence encodes CASSGADLGDNSPLHF.

The J gene is TRBJ2-7, the V gene TRBV7-9, with D possibly being TRBD1 (6 bases). Trimming removed 5 bases from V and 1 base from J, with 18 bases in between. This CDR3 is built from 16 residues. The germline V gene has CDR1 SEHNR and CDR2 FQNEAQ (reference sequence). CDR3 sequence reads: CASSLTGQSISYEQYF. The CDR3 nucleotides read TGTGCCAGCAGCCTTACCGGACAGAGCATTTCCTACGAGCAGTACTTC.

This chain joins TRBV6-5 and TRBJ2-2; TRBD1 agrees at 9 bases. CDR1 is MNHEY and CDR2 is SVGAGI in the germline V gene. V gave up 9 bases and J gave up 9 bases; unmatched junction bases: 11. The CDR3 extends over 14 amino acids. The CDR3 sequence: CASSRSDRGRELFF. In DNA, the CDR3 is TGTGCCAGTAGCCGCTCGGACAGGGGCCGGGAGCTGTTTTTT.

This clone has only one observation. This sequence joins TRBV9 and TRBJ1-2, with 7 bases matching TRBD1. With 3 bases clipped from V and 4 bases from J, the junction kept 6 bases outside the gene matches. Germline values: CDR1 SGDLS, CDR2 YYNGEE. The CDR3 extends over 14 amino acids. CDR3 DNA sequence: TGTGCCAGCAGCGCCCGGGACAGCCTCTATGGCTACACCTTC. Translated: CASSARDSLYGYTF.

This chain links TRBV6-1 with TRBJ2-7, with D hard to call. Germline V lookup: CDR1 MNHNS, CDR2 SASEGT. This CDR3 has 11 residues. Between the trimmed V and J ends, which lost 4 bases and 6 bases, there was a span of 7 bases. The CDR3 bases are TGTGCCAGCAGTGGCCCAGCCGAGCAGTACTTC. Translating it yields CASSGPAEQYF.

This chain uses TRBV7-2 with TRBJ2-3, with 10 bases matching TRBD2. CDR1 and CDR2 from the germline V gene are SGHTA and FQGNSA. V lost 2 bases and J lost 5; bases outside the gene matches: 4. This CDR3 region has 15 residues. The CDR3 here is CASSLRVAGGDTQYF. Here the CDR3 DNA reads TGTGCCAGCAGCTTAAGAGTAGCGGGGGGAGATACGCAGTATTTT.